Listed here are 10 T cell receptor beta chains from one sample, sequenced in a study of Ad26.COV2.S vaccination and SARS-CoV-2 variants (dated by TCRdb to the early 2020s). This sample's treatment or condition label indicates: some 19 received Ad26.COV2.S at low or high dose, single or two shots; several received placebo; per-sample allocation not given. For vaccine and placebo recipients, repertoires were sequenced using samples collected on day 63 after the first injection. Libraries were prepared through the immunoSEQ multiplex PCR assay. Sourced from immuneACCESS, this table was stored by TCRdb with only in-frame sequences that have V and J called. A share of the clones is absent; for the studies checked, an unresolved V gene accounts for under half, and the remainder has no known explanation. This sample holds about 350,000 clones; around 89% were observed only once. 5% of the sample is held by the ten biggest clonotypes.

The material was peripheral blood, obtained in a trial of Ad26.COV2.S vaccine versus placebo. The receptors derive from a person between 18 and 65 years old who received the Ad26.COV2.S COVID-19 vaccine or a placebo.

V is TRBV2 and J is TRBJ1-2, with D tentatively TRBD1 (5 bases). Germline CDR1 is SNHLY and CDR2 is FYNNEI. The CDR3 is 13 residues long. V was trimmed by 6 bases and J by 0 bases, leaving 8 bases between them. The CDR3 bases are TGTGCCAGCAGCCGGGACTCTAACTATGGCTACACCTTC. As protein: CASSRDSNYGYTF.

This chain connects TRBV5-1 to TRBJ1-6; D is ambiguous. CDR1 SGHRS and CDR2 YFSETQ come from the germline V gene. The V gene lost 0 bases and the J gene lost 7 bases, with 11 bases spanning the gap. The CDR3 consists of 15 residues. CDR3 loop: CASSLAGSSNSPLHF. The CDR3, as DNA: TGCGCCAGCAGCTTGGCCGGCAGTTCCAATTCACCCCTCCACTTT.

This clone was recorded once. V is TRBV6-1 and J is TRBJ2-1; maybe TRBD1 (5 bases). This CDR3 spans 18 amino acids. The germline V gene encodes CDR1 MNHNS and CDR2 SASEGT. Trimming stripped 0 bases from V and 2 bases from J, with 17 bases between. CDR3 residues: CASSEALPTARPYNEQFF. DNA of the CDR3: TGTGCCAGCAGTGAAGCGCTTCCGACAGCCAGGCCCTACAATGAGCAGTTCTTC.

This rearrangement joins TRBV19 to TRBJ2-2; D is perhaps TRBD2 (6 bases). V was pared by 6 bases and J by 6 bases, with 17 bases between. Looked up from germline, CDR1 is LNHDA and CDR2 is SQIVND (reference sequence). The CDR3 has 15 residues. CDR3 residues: CASRRGAGPAGELFF. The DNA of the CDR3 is TGTGCCAGTAGGCGGGGAGCCGGGCCGGCCGGGGAGCTGTTTTTT.

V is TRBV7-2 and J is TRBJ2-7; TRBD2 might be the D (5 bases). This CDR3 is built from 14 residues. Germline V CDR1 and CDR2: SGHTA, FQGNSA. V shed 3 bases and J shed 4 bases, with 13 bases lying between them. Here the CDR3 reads CASSFSGSGYEQYF. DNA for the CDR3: TGTGCCAGCAGCTTTTCGGGGAGTGGGTACGAGCAGTACTTC.

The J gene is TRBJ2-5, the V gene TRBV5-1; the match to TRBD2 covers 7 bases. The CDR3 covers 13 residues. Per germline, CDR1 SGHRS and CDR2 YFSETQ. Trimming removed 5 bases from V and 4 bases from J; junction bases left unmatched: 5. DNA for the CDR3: TGCGCCAGCAGTTACCCGGGGGGAGAGACCCAGTACTTC. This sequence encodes CASSYPGGETQYF.

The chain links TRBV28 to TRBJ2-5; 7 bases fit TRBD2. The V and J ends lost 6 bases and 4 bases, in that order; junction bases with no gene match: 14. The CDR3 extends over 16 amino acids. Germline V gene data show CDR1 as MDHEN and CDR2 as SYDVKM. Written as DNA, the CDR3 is TGTGCCAGCAGCTACACACCAACTAGCGAAGTAGAGACCCAGTACTTC. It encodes CASSYTPTSEVETQYF. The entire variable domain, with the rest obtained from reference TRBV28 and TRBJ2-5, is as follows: DVKVTQSSRYLVKRTGEKVFLECVQDMDHENMFWYRQDPGLGLRLIYFSYDVKMKEKGDIPEGYSVSREKKERFSLILESASTNQTSMYLCASSYTPTSEVETQYFGPGTRLLVL.

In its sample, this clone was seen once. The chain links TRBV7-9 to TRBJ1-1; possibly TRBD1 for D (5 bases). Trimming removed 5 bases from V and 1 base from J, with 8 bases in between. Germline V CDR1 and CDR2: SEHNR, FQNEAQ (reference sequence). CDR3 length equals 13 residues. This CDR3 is CASSRGRNTEAFF. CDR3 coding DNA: TGTGCCAGCAGCCGGGGGAGGAACACTGAAGCTTTCTTT.

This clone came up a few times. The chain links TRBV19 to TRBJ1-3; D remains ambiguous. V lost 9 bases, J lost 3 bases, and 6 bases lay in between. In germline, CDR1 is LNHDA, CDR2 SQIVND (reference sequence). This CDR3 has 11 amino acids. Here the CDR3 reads CASGNGNTIYF. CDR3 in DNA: TGTGCCAGCGGCAATGGAAACACCATATATTTT.

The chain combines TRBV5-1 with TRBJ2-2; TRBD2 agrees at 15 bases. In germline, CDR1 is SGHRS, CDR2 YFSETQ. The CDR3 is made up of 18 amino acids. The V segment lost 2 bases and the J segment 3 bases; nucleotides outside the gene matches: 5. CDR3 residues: CASSLPGLAGGHTGELFF. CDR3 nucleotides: TGCGCCAGCAGCTTACCGGGACTAGCGGGGGGCCACACCGGGGAGCTGTTTTTT.